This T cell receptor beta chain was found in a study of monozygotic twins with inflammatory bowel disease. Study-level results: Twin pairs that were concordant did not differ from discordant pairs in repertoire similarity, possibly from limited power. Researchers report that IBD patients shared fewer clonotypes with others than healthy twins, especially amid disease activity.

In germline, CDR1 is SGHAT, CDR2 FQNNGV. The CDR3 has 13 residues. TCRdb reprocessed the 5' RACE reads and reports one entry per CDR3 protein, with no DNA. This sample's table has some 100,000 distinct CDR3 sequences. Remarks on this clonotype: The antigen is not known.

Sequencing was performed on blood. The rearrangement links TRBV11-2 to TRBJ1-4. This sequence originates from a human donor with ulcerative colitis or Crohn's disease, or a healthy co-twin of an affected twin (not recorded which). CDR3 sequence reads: CASSLAVNEKLFF.